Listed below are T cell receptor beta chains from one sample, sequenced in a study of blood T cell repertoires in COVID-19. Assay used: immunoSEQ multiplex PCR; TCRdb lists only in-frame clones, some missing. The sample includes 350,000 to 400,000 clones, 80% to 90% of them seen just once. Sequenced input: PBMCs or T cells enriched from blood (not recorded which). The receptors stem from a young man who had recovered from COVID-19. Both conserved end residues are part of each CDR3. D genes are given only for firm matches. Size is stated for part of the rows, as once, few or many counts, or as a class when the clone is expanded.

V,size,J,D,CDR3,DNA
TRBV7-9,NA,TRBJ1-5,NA,CASSFFWAGKEDQPQHF,TGTGCCAGCAGCTTCTTTTGGGCAGGGAAAGAGGATCAGCCCCAGCATTTT
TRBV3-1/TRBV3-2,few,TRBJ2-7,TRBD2,CASSQGAASGGPYEQYF,TGTGCCAGCAGCCAAGGGGCGGCTAGCGGGGGACCCTACGAGCAGTACTTC
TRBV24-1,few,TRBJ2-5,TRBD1,CATRFRDTGGGETQYF,TGTGCCACCCGCTTCCGGGACACAGGGGGCGGCGAGACCCAGTACTTC
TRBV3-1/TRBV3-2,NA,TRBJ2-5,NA,CASSLGETQYF,TGTGCCAGCAGCCTCGGAGAGACCCAGTACTTC
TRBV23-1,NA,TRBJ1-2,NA,CASSQSLQDEREGYTF,TGCGCCAGCAGTCAATCACTACAGGACGAGAGAGAAGGCTACACCTTC
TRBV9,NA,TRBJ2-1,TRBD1,CASSVGGSPMTGLYNEQFF,TGTGCCAGCAGCGTAGGGGGGTCACCTATGACAGGGCTCTACAATGAGCAGTTCTTC
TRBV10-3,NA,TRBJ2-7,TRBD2,CAISDSSGTSYEQYF,TGTGCCATCAGTGACTCTAGCGGGACGTCCTACGAGCAGTACTTC
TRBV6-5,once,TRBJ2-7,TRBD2,CASSYDLGGHYEQYF,TGTGCCAGCAGTTACGATTTGGGAGGGCACTACGAGCAGTACTTC
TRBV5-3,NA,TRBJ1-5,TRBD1,CARSWDRKNQPQHF,TGTGCCAGAAGCTGGGACAGGAAGAATCAGCCCCAGCATTTT
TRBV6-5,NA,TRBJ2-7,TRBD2,CASSYQREGEQYF,TGTGCCAGCAGTTACCAGCGGGAGGGGGAGCAGTACTTC
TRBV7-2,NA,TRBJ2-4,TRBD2,CASSLDGSGSAKYF,TGTGCCAGCAGCTTAGACGGTAGCGGGAGCGCCAAGTACTTC
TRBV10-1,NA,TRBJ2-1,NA,CASSDTGHPNNEQFF,TGCGCCAGCAGTGACACGGGACACCCAAACAATGAGCAGTTCTTC
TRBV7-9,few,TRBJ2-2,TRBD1,CASSPRDGTGDTGELFF,TGTGCCAGCAGCCCCCGGGATGGGACAGGCGACACCGGGGAGCTGTTTTTT
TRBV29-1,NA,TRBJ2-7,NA,CSALTGQTTLQQYF,TGCAGCGCCCTGACAGGCCAAACGACTTTACAGCAGTACTTC
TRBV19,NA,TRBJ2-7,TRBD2,CASSTSGSYEQYF,TGTGCCAGTTCGACTAGCGGGAGTTACGAGCAGTACTTC
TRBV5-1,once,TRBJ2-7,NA,CASSTQQGSGQYF,TGCGCCAGCAGCACTCAACAGGGCTCGGGGCAGTACTTC
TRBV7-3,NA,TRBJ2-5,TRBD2,CASSLTSGAKETQYF,TGTGCCAGCAGCCTGACTAGCGGGGCAAAAGAGACCCAGTACTTC
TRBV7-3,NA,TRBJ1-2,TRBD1,CASSLTGTGTDFTF,TGTGCCAGCAGCCTGACCGGGACAGGTACGGACTTCACCTTC
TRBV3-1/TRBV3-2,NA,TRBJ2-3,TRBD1,CASSPPTGFRTDTQYF,TGTGCCAGCAGCCCTCCGACAGGGTTCAGGACAGATACGCAGTATTTT
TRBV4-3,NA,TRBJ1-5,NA,CASSQDRTPSNQPQHF,TGCGCCAGCAGCCAAGACCGGACACCCAGCAATCAGCCCCAGCATTTT
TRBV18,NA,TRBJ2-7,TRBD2,CASSPGGGVTYEQYF,TGTGCCAGCTCACCAGGTGGGGGGGTCACCTACGAGCAGTACTTC
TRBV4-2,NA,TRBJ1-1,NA,CASSQGAGMNTEAFF,TGTGCCAGCAGCCAAGGGGCGGGGATGAACACTGAAGCTTTCTTT
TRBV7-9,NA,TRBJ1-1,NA,CASSLTQGRAFF,TGTGCCAGCAGCTTGACCCAGGGGAGAGCTTTCTTT
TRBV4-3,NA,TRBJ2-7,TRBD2,CASSQGTSGRTYEQYF,TGCGCCAGCAGCCAAGGCACTAGCGGACGTACCTACGAGCAGTACTTC
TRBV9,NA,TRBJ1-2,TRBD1,CASSLRSMTGNYGYTF,TGTGCCAGCAGCCTACGATCTATGACAGGGAACTATGGCTACACCTTC
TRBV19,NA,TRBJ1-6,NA,CASSIYLSSYNSPLHF,TGTGCCAGTAGTATTTACCTGAGCTCCTATAATTCACCCCTCCACTTT
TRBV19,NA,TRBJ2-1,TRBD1,CASSVYPGQGGYNEQFF,TGTGCCAGTAGTGTTTATCCGGGACAGGGCGGCTACAATGAGCAGTTCTTC
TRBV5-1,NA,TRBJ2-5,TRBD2,CASSGGVRETQYF,TGCGCCAGCTCGGGAGGGGTTAGGGAGACCCAGTACTTC
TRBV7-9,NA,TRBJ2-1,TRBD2,CASSLPGTSGNNEQFF,TGTGCCAGCAGCTTGCCGGGGACTAGCGGGAACAATGAGCAGTTCTTC
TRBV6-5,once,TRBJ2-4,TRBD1,CASRRQGAKNIQYF,TGTGCCAGCAGGAGACAGGGGGCCAAAAACATTCAGTACTTC
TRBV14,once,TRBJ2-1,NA,CASSYYNEQFF,TGTGCCAGCAGTTATTACAATGAGCAGTTCTTC
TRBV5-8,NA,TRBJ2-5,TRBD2,CASSLAGTRIETQYF,TGTGCCAGCAGCTTGGCTGGGACTAGAATCGAGACCCAGTACTTC
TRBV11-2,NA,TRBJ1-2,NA,CASSLVFTDPHNYGYTF,TGTGCCAGCAGCTTAGTATTTACAGACCCGCACAACTATGGCTACACCTTC
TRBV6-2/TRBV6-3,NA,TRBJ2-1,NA,CASSSRSSYNEQFF,TGTGCCAGCAGTTCAAGGAGCTCCTACAATGAGCAGTTCTTC
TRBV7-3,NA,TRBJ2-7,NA,CASSIDEGEQYF,TGTGCCAGCAGCATAGACGAGGGCGAGCAGTACTTC
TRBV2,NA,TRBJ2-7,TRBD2,CASRGLAGGNEQYF,TGTGCCAGCAGAGGACTAGCGGGAGGTAACGAGCAGTACTTC
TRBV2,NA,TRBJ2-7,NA,CASSELAGGGEQYF,TGTGCCAGCAGTGAACTAGCAGGTGGCGGCGAGCAGTACTTC